Each of the 5 T cell receptor beta chains below was sequenced from the same sample in a study of molecular identifiers for immune sequencing clone quantification. From the PCR reads, TCRdb called clonotypes with MiXCR, one entry per CDR3 protein. Here the sample spans about 640,000 distinct CDR3 sequences, roughly 21% being singletons. What was sequenced was naive CD8+ T cells from blood, with Jurkat cell RNA spiked in. Subset described: FACS-sorted CD8+CD4-CCR7+CD45RA+ naive T cells. These receptors were collected from a human donor in good health. Some libraries in this study had Jurkat cell RNA spiked in.

Ten or more counts support this clonotype. The chain links TRBV4-3 to TRBJ1-5, with D unresolved. This CDR3 is 15 amino acids long. Germline CDR1 and CDR2: LGHNA and YSLEER. V gave up 4 bases and J gave up 2 bases, with 12 bases separating them. The CDR3 is CASSLNLGGNQPQHF. In nucleotides, the CDR3 is TGCGCCAGCAGCCTCAATCTCGGAGGCAATCAGCCCCAGCATTTT.

This clonotype was recorded at least ten times. V usage is TRBV5-4 and J usage is TRBJ1-2, with unresolved D. Trimming took off 1 base at V and 4 bases at J, with 11 bases between the two ends. This CDR3 is built from 14 residues. Germline CDR1 SGHNT, CDR2 YYREEE (reference sequence). The CDR3 bases are TGTGCCAGCAGCTTGCCCGAGCATCCCTATGGCTACACCTTC. This encodes CASSLPEHPYGYTF.

In its sample, this clonotype was seen many times. The gene calls are TRBV20-1 and TRBJ1-3; D is unresolved. V was shortened by 2 bases and J by 4 bases, with 6 bases between the two germline ends. The CDR3 is 12 residues long. Germline CDR1 reads DFQATT; CDR2 reads SNEGSKA (reference sequence). This chain's CDR3 is CSARPVGNTIYF. In DNA form, the CDR3 reads TGCAGTGCTAGACCGGTCGGAAACACCATATATTTT.

This clonotype came up many times. V is TRBV6-6 and J is TRBJ1-5, with TRBD1 identical over 8 bases. With V trimmed by 6 bases and J by 4 bases, 8 bases remained unmatched. CDR3 size: 15 residues. Looked up from germline, CDR1 is MNHNY and CDR2 is SVGAGI (reference sequence). The CDR3 region is CASSLGQGFNQPQHF. CDR3 DNA: TGTGCCAGCAGCCTAGGACAGGGCTTTAATCAGCCCCAGCATTTT.

At least ten counts were recorded for this clonotype. The chain links TRBV30 to TRBJ2-1; D might be TRBD1 (6 bases). Germline values: CDR1 GTSNPN, CDR2 SVGIG (reference sequence). V shed 5 bases and J shed 1 base, with 6 bases lying between them. The CDR3 totals 12 residues. CDR3 in DNA: TGTGCCTGGGGACAGTCCTACAATGAGCAGTTCTTC. Amino acids: CAWGQSYNEQFF.